This T cell receptor beta chain appears in the sequencing data of a study of metastatic and nonmetastatic thyroid tumors. As originally analysed: Clinicopathological groups differed in CDR3, with these differences serving to build a distant-metastasis classifier for papillary thyroid cancer. TCRdb ran MiXCR on the PCR reads. What appears here as the V and J calls and clone size reflects TCRdb's work, not the paper's. Among about 59,000 clones listed, 25% to 35% were seen once. Not a single patient had been given any form of treatment at any point before undergoing thyroid surgery. V was trimmed by 5 bases and J by 0 bases, leaving 23 bases between them. This CDR3 has 19 amino acids. Germline V gene sequence: CDR1 SGHTA, CDR2 FQGNSA.

Sample: blood. The rearrangement links TRBV7-2 to TRBJ2-1; TRBD2 might be the D (6 bases). The receptor comes from a female donor with papillary thyroid cancer or a benign thyroid nodule (not recorded which). Some clones in this sample may be carry-over from other donors' samples. In nucleotides, the CDR3 is TGTGCCAGCAGCGGCCCAATTGGGACTCCTAGTAACTCCTACAATGAGCAGTTCTTC. As protein: CASSGPIGTPSNSYNEQFF.